Below, 10 T cell receptor beta chains from the same sample are listed, as sequenced in a study of T-cell memory formation after mild COVID-19. TCRdb independently ran MiXCR on the 5' RACE reads; one entry per CDR3 protein. The profile covers approximately 450,000 distinct CDR3 sequences, with 18% appearing a single time and 10% to 15% taken by the ten largest. The sequencing input was PBMCs or a T cell subset sorted from them (not recorded which). All receptors derive from an adult woman who had mild COVID-19 (a few samples of this study predate the infection). Cell type and time point are not known.

The V call is TRBV5-6, the J call TRBJ1-4; 10 bases align to TRBD1. CDR1 SGHDT and CDR2 YYEEEE come from the germline V gene. The CDR3 contains 14 residues. V gave up 1 base and J gave up 11 bases; unmatched junction bases: 5. The CDR3 here is CASSLRRTGGKLFF. In DNA, the CDR3 is TGTGCCAGCAGCTTGCGTAGGACAGGGGGGAAACTGTTTTTT.

This clonotype occurred a few times. The rearrangement links TRBV12-3 or TRBV12-4 to TRBJ2-5; D remains ambiguous. Trimming shortened V by 6 bases and J by 7 bases, and 12 bases separated the two germline ends. The CDR3 has 12 residues. CDR3 protein: CASRAPDGTQYF. The CDR3 DNA is TGTGCCAGCAGGGCGCCGGATGGGACCCAGTACTTC.

The chain uses TRBV7-6 and TRBJ1-1; no clear D. Trimming removed 2 bases from V and 1 base from J, with 11 bases in between. Germline CDR1 SGHVS, CDR2 FNYEAQ. The CDR3 spans 15 residues. Here the CDR3 reads CASSLRGQANTEAFF. In DNA, the CDR3 is TGTGCCAGCAGCTTACGAGGGCAGGCGAACACTGAAGCTTTCTTT.

There are many counts of this clonotype. The chain has TRBV5-1 and TRBJ2-3; D ambiguous. V dropped 0 bases and J dropped 5 bases, with 1 base sitting between them. CDR1 SGHRS and CDR2 YFSETQ come from the germline V gene. The CDR3 loop spans 11 amino acids. The CDR3 nucleotides are TGCGCCAGCAGCTTGGAAGATACGCAGTATTTT. It is translated as CASSLEDTQYF.

A few counts support this clonotype. The rearrangement links TRBV27 to TRBJ1-2; 12 bases line up with TRBD1. Germline CDR1 reads MNHEY; CDR2 reads SMNVEV (reference sequence). CDR3 size: 14 residues. J was trimmed by 8 bases and V by 5 bases; bases with no gene match: 6. This CDR3 is CASSRGDRGQGYTF. As DNA, the CDR3 is TGTGCCAGCAGTAGGGGGGACAGGGGGCAAGGCTACACCTTC.

This chain links TRBV10-3 with TRBJ2-5; D is perhaps TRBD1 (6 bases). The CDR3 loop spans 13 amino acids. CDR1 is ENHRY and CDR2 is SYGVKD in the germline V gene. Trimming took 6 bases from V and 1 from J, leaving 9 bases between them. CDR3 nucleotides: TGTGCCATCAGGTACAGGGTCCAAGAGACCCAGTACTTC. It yields the protein CAIRYRVQETQYF.

This clonotype was counted between two and nine times. The chain is built from TRBV19 and TRBJ2-2; TRBD1 is a possible D gene (5 bases). This CDR3 is built from 15 residues. Trimming removed 0 bases at V and 7 bases at J, with 12 bases between. The germline gives CDR1 LNHDA, CDR2 SQIVND (reference sequence). CDR3 nucleotides: TGTGCCAGTAGTATAGATCGAAGGGGCGTCGGGGAGCTGTTTTTT. It yields the protein CASSIDRRGVGELFF.

The chain recombines TRBV12-3 or TRBV12-4 with TRBJ2-7; D might be TRBD1 (5 bases). Trimming left V 3 bases short and J 0 bases short, with 12 bases between. The CDR3 totals 15 residues. For the CDR3, the DNA is TGTGCCAGCAGTTTCAGGGCCAGGAGCTCCTACGAGCAGTACTTC. Translating it yields CASSFRARSSYEQYF.

The V and J genes are TRBV19 and TRBJ2-3; D is unclear. Trimming took off 0 bases at V and 1 base at J, with 2 bases between the two ends. CDR1 and CDR2 from the germline V gene are LNHDA and SQIVND (reference sequence). The CDR3 is made up of 13 amino acids. The CDR3 DNA reads TGTGCCAGTAGTATAGATCGCACAGATACGCAGTATTTT. Translated, it gives CASSIDRTDTQYF.

About this clonotype: At one end the junction does not follow the germline gene, possibly because of a read error. V and J are TRBV13 and TRBJ2-3; D gene uncertain. The CDR3 totals 13 residues. Germline values: CDR1 PRHDT, CDR2 FYEKMQ (reference sequence). CDR3 bases: TGTGCCAGCGGCTTATCCGATGGCTCTACGCAGTATTTT. Its protein product is CASGLSDGSTQYF.